These 5 T cell receptor beta chains originate from one sample sequenced in a study of blood T cells in healthy people across ages. For the second PCR, which ran for roughly 7 to 11 cycles, a sample-barcoded 5' primer and a J-beta primer mix were used. TCRdb re-analysed the 5' RACE reads in MiXCR, keeping a single row per CDR3 protein. This table holds 600,000 to 850,000 distinct CDR3 sequences, roughly 47% found once. Sample: blood. These receptor sequences come from a woman aged 55-69 years in good health.

On this clonotype: A read error may be the cause here, since a much bigger clone is one base away. This chain links TRBV14 with TRBJ2-1; TRBD1 matches at 7 bases. The tail of the sequence fits TRBJ2-7 better, so the J call may be wrong. Germline lookup yields CDR1 SGHDN and CDR2 FVKESK. The CDR3 is made up of 15 amino acids. The CDR3 sequence is CASSPRGRDGNEQYF. CDR3 DNA: TGTGCCAGCAGCCCCAGGGGGAGAGACGGCAATGAGCAGTACTTC.

Only one count was recorded for this clonotype. The chain recombines TRBV5-1 with TRBJ2-4, with a tentative D call TRBD1 (6 bases). CDR1 and CDR2 (germline): SGHRS, YFSETQ. This CDR3 is 15 amino acids long. V was shortened by 5 bases and J by 1 base, with 13 bases between the two germline ends. The CDR3 bases are TGCGCCAGCAGACCCGGGACAACCGCCAAAAACATTCAGTACTTC. Protein: CASRPGTTAKNIQYF.

The chain combines TRBV7-3 with TRBJ2-3; TRBD1 aligns across 10 bases. CDR3 size: 14 residues. Germline CDR1 reads SGHTA; CDR2 reads FQGTGA. Trimming at V came to 4 bases and at J to 7 bases, leaving 5 bases not matched to a gene. The CDR3 sequence is CASSSTGGDYTQYF. The CDR3 DNA follows: TGTGCCAGCAGCTCGACAGGGGGCGATTATACGCAGTATTTT.

The gene calls are TRBV2 and TRBJ1-2; TRBD1 agrees at 7 bases. The CDR3 has 11 amino acids. In germline, CDR1 is SNHLY, CDR2 FYNNEI. The J segment lost 7 bases and the V segment lost 9 bases, leaving 5 bases of the junction unmatched. CDR3: CARGTDCGYTF. The CDR3 DNA is TGTGCCAGGGGGACAGACTGTGGCTACACCTTC.

The table lists this clonotype with a few counts. The chain links TRBV5-4 to TRBJ2-5; TRBD2 is a possible D gene (5 bases). The CDR3 is 14 amino acids. Per the germline V gene, CDR1 is SGHNT and CDR2 is YYREEE (reference sequence). Trimming took off 4 bases at V and 6 bases at J, with 16 bases between the two ends. The CDR3 sequence: CASSPAGVGQTQYF. DNA of the CDR3: TGTGCCAGCAGCCCCGCCGGGGTAGGGCAGACCCAGTACTTC.